This entry is about one TCR beta chain. This sample was included in a study of blood T cell repertoires in COVID-19. As for the study in general: Donors in the United States, Italy and Spain gave samples during acute or convalescent COVID-19. From T cells, B-cell-depleted T cells, or PBMCs came the material, which was cDNA or gDNA.

In the authors' methods: Estimated nucleated cell counts came from reference gene primer amplification. Method: immunoSEQ multiplex PCR; TCRdb's copy keeps in-frame clones and lacks some. From that table come the V and J calls and clone size; the DNA was used to work out D and trimming. The repertoire holds 70,000 or so clones, more than 70% seen once, with over 45% in the top ten. With 3 bases removed from V and 3 bases from J, the gap between germline ends came to 20 bases. CDR1 is ENHRY and CDR2 is SYGVKD in the germline V gene. The CDR3 consists of 17 residues. Sequenced material: peripheral blood. The chain couples TRBV10-3 to TRBJ1-2; weak D call: TRBD1 (5 bases). The TCR comes from a human donor in a cohort sampled during active COVID-19. In nucleotides, the CDR3 is TGTGCCATCAGTGACCCGGGACTGCTACTTTGGCACTATGGCTACACCTTC. Residues: CAISDPGLLLWHYGYTF.